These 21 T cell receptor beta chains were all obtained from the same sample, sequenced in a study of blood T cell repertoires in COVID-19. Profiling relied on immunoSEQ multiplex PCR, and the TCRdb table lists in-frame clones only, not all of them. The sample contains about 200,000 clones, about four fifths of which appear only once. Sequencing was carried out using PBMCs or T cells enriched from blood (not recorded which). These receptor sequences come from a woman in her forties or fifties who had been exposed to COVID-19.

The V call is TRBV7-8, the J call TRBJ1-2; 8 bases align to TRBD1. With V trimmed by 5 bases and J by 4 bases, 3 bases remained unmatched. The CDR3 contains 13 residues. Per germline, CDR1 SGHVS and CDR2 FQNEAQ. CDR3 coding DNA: TGTGCCAGCAGCGAAGGGACAGGCTATGGCTACACCTTC. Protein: CASSEGTGYGYTF.

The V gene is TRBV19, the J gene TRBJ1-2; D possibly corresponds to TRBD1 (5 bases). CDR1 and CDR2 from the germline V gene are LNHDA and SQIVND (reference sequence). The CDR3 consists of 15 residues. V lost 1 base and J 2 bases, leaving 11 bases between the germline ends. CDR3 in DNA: TGTGCCAGTAGTATAGGTAGGGGAACGAACTATGGCTACACCTTC. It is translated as CASSIGRGTNYGYTF.

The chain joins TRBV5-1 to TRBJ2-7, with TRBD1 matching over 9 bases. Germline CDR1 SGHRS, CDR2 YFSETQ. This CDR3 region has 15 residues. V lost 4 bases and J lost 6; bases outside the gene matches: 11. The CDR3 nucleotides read TGCGCCAGCAGCCCGGACAGGGGTCGTTGGAGCGAGCAGTACTTC. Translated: CASSPDRGRWSEQYF. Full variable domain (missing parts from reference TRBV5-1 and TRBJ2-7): KAGVTQTPRYLIKTRGQQVTLSCSPISGHRSVSWYQQTPGQGLQFLFEYFSETQRNKGNFPGRFSGRQFSNSRSEMNVSTLELGDSALYLCASSPDRGRWSEQYFGPGTRLTVT.

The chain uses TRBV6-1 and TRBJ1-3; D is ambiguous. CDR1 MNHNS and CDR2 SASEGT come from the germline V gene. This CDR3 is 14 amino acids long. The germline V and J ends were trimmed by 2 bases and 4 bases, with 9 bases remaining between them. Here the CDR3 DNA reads TGTGCCAGCAGTGAAAAAGCTAAAGGAAACACCATATATTTT. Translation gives CASSEKAKGNTIYF.

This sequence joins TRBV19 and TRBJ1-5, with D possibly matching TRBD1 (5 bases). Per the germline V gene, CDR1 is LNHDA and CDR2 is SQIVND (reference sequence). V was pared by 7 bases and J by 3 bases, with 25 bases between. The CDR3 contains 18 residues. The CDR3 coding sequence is TGTGCCAGTATTCAGAGAGGGCAGGGTGGGGACTACAATCAGCCCCAGCATTTT. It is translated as CASIQRGQGGDYNQPQHF.

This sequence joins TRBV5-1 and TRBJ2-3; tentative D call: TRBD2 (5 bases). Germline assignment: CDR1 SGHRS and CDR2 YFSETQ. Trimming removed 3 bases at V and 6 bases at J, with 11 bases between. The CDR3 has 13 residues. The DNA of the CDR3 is TGCGCCAGCAGCTCCCGGGATAGGGATACGCAGTATTTT. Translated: CASSSRDRDTQYF.

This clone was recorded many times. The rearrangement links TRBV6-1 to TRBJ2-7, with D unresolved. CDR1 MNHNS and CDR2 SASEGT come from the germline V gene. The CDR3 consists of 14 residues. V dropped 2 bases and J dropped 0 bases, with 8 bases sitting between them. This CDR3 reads CASSEQSTSYEQYF. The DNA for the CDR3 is TGTGCCAGCAGTGAACAAAGCACCTCCTACGAGCAGTACTTC.

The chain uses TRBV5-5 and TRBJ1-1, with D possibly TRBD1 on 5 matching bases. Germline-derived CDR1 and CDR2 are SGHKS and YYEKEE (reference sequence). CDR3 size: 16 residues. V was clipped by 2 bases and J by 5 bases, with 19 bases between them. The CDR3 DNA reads TGTGCCAGCAGCTTTTCGAGACAGTTCGTTTGGACTGAAGCTTTCTTT. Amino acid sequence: CASSFSRQFVWTEAFF.

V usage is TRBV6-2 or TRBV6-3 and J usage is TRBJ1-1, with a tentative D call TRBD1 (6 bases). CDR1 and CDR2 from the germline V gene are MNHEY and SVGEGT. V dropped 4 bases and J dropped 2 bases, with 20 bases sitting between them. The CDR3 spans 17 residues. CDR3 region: CASSWWGRQKTNTEAFF. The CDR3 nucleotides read TGTGCCAGCAGTTGGTGGGGGCGTCAGAAGACAAACACTGAAGCTTTCTTT.

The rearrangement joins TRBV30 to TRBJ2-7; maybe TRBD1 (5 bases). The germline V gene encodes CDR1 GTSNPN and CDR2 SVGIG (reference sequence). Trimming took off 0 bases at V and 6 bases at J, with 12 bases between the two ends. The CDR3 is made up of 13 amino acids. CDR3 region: CAWSVQEPGEQYF. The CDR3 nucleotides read TGTGCCTGGAGTGTACAGGAGCCCGGCGAGCAGTACTTC.

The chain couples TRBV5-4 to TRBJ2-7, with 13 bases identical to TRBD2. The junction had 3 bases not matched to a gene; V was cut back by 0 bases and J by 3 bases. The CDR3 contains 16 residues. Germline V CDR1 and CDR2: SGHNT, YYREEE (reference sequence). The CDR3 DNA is TGTGCCAGCAGCTTGGGACTAGCGGGGGGCTTCTACGAGCAGTACTTC. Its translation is CASSLGLAGGFYEQYF.

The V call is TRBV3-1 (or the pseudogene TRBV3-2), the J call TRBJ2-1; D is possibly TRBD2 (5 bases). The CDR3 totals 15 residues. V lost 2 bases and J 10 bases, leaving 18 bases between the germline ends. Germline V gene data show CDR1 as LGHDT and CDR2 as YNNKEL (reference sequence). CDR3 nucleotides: TGTGCCAGCAGCCAAAGACATTCACGGGGTGGGGAGCAGTTCTTC. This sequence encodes CASSQRHSRGGEQFF.

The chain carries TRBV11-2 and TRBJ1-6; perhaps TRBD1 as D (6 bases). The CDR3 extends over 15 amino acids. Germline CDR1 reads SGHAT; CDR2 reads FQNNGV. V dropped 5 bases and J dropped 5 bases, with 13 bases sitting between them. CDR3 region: CASSPRGADNSPLHF. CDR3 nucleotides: TGTGCCAGCAGCCCCAGGGGAGCTGATAATTCACCCCTCCACTTT.

As DNA, the CDR3 is TGTGCCAGTAGTGAGGGTAGGAGTACTGAAGCTTTCTTT. Amino acid sequence: CASSEGRSTEAFF. The chain joins TRBV19 to TRBJ1-1; D is unresolved. Per germline, CDR1 LNHDA and CDR2 SQIVND (reference sequence). V gave up 5 bases and J gave up 5 bases, with 12 bases separating them. The CDR3 is made up of 13 amino acids.

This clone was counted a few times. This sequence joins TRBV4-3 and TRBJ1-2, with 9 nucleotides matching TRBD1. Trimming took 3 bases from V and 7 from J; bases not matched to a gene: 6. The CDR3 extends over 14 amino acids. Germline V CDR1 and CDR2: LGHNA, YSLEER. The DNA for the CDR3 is TGCGCCAGCAGCCACCGGACAGGGGTCGGTGGCTACACCTTC. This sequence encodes CASSHRTGVGGYTF.

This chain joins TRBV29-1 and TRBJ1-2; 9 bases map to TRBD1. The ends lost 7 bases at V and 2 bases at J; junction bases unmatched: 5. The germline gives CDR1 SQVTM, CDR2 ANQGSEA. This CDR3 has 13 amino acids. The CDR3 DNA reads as TGCAGCGCCGGACAGGGGCCAAACTATGGCTACACCTTC. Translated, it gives CSAGQGPNYGYTF.

The CDR3 DNA reads as TGTGCCAGTGCTTTGGGGGGGGGAAATGAAAAACTGTTTTTT. Its translation is CASALGGGNEKLFF. The chain employs TRBV19 and TRBJ1-4; a weak D match, TRBD1 (5 bases). This CDR3 is 14 amino acids long. Trimming stripped 8 bases from V and 5 bases from J, with 15 bases between. Germline CDR1 is LNHDA and CDR2 is SQIVND (reference sequence).

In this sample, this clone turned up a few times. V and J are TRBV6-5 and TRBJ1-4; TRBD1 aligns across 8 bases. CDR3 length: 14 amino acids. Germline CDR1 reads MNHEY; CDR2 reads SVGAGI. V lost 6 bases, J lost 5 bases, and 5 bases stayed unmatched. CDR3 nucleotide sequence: TGTGCCAGCAGCATCGACAGGGGAAATGAAAAACTGTTTTTT. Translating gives CASSIDRGNEKLFF.

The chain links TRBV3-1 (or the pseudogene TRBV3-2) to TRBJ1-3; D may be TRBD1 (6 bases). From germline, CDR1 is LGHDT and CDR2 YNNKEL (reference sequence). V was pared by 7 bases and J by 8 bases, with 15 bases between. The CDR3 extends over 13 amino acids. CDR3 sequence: CASTTGYGDTIYF. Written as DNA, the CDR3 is TGTGCCAGCACTACAGGGTACGGGGACACCATATATTTT.

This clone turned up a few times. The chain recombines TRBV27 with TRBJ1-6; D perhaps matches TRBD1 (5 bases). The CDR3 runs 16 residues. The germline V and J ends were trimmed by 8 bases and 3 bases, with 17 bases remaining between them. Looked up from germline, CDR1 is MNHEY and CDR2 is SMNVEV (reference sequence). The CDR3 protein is CASRPSGGNYNSPLHF. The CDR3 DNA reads TGTGCCAGCCGACCAAGCGGGGGGAACTATAATTCACCCCTCCACTTT.

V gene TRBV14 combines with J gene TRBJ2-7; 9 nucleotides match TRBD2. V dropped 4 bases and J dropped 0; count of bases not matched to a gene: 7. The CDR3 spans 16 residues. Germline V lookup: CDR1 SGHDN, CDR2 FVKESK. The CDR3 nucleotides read TGTGCCAGCAGCCGAATAAGCGGGGGGAACTCCTACGAGCAGTACTTC. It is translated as CASSRISGGNSYEQYF.